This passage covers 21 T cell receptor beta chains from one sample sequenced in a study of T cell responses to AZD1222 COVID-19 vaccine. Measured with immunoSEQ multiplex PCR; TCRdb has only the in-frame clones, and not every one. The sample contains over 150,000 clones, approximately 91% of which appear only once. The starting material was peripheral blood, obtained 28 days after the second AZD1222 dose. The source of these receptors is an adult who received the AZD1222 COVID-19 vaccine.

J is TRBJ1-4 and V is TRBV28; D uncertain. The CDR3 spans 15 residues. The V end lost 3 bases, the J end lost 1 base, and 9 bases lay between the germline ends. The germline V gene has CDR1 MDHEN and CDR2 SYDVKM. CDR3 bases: TGTGCCAGCAGTTTTCCCCACAGAACTAATGAAAAACTGTTTTTT. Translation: CASSFPHRTNEKLFF.

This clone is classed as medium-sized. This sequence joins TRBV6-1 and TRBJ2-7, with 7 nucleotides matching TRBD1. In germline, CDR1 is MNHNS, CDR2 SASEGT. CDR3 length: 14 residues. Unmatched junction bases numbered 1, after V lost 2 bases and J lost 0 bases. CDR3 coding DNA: TGTGCCAGCAGTGAATGGGACAGCTCCTACGAGCAGTACTTC. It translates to CASSEWDSSYEQYF.

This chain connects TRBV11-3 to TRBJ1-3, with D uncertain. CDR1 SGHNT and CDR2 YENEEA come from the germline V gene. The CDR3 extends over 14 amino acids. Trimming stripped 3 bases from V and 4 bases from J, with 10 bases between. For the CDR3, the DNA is TGTGCCAGCAGCTTGAGATTGGTCGGAAACACCATATATTTT. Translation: CASSLRLVGNTIYF.

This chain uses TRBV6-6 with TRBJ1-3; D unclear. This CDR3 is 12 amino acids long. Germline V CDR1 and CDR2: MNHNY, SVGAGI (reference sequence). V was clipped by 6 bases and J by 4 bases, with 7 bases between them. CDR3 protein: CASSPLGNTIYF. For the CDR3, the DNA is TGTGCCAGCAGCCCTTTGGGAAACACCATATATTTT.

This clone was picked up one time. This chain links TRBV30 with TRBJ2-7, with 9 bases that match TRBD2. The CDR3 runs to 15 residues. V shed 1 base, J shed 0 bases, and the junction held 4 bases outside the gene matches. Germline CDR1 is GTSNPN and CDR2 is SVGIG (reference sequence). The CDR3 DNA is TGTGCCTGGAGTGGTACTAGCGGGTACTCCTACGAGCAGTACTTC. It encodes CAWSGTSGYSYEQYF.

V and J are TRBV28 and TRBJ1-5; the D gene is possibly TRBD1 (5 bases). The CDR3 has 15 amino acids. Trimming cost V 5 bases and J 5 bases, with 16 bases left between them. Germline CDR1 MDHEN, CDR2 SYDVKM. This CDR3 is CASSAGTSDHQPQHF. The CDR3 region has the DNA TGTGCCAGCAGTGCCGGGACGTCTGATCATCAGCCCCAGCATTTT.

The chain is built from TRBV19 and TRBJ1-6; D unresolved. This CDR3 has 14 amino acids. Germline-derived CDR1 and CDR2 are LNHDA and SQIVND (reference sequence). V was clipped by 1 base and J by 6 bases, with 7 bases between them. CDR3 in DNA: TGTGCCAGTAGTATAGCGGACCTTAATTCACCCCTCCACTTT. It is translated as CASSIADLNSPLHF.

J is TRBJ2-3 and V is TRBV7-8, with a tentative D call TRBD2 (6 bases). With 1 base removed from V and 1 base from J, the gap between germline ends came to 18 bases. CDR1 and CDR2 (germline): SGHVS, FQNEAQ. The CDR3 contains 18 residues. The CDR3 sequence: CASSLVSSAGGGTDTQYF. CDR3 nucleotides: TGTGCCAGCAGCTTAGTTTCATCGGCAGGAGGGGGCACAGATACGCAGTATTTT. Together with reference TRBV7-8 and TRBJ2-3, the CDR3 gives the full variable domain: GAGVSQSPRYKVAKRGQDVALRCDPISGHVSLFWYQQALGQGPEFLTYFQNEAQLDKSGLPSDRFFAERPEGSVSTLKIQRTQQEDSAVYLCASSLVSSAGGGTDTQYFGPGTRLTVL.

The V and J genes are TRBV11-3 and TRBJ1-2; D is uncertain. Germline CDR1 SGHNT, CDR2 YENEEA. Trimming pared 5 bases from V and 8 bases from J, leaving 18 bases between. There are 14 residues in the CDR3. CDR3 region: CASSPGTIPRGYTF. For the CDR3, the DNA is TGTGCCAGCAGCCCCGGAACAATTCCGAGGGGCTACACCTTC.

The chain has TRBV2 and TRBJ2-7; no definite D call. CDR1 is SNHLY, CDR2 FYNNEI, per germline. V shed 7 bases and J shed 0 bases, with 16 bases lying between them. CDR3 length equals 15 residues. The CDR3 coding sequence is TGTGCCAGCATTAGCTCCTGGGGAAGCTCCTACGAGCAGTACTTC. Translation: CASISSWGSSYEQYF.

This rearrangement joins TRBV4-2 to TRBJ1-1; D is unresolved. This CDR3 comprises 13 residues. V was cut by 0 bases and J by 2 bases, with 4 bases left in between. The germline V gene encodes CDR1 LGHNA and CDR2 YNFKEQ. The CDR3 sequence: CASSQEDNTEAFF. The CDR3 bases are TGTGCCAGCAGCCAAGAGGATAACACTGAAGCTTTCTTT.

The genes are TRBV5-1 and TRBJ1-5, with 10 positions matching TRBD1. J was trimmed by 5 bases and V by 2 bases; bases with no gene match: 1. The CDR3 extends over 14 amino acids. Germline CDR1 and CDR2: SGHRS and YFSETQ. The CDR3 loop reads CASSFGTGDQPQHF. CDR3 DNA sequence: TGCGCCAGCAGCTTTGGGACAGGGGATCAGCCCCAGCATTTT. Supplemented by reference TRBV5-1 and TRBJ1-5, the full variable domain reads KAGVTQTPRYLIKTRGQQVTLSCSPISGHRSVSWYQQTPGQGLQFLFEYFSETQRNKGNFPGRFSGRQFSNSRSEMNVSTLELGDSALYLCASSFGTGDQPQHFGDGTRLSIL.

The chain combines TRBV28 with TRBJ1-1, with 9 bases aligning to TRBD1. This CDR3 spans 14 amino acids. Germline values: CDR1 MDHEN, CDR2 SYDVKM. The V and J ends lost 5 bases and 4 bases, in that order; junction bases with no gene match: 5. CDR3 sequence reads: CASSPGTGTTEAFF. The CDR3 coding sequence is TGTGCCAGCAGTCCCGGGACAGGGACCACTGAAGCTTTCTTT.

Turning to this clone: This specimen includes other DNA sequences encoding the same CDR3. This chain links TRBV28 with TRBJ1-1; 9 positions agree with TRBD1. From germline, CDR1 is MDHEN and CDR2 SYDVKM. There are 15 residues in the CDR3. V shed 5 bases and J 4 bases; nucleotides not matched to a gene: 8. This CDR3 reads CASSPQGALGTEAFF. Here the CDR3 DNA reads TGTGCCAGCAGTCCACAGGGGGCGCTTGGCACTGAAGCTTTCTTT.

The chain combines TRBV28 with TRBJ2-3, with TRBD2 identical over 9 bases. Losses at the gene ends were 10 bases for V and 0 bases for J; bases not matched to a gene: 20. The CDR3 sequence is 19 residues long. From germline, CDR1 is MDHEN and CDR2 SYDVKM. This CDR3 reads CAITRGGGRAGGSTDTQYF. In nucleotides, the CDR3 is TGTGCCATCACCCGAGGGGGCGGGAGGGCCGGTGGTAGCACAGATACGCAGTATTTT.

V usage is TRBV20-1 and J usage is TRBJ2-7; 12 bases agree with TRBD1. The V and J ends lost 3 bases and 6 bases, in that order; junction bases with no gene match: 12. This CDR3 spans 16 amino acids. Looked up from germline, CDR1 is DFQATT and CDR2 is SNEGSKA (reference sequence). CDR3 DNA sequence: TGCAGTGCTAGTGGTCCACCGGGACAGGGGGCGTCCGAGCAGTACTTC. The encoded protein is CSASGPPGQGASEQYF.

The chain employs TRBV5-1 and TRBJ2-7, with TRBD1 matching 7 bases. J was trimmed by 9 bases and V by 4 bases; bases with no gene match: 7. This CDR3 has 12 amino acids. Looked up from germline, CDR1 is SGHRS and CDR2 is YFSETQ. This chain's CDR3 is CASSPPGDRQYF. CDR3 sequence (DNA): TGCGCCAGCAGCCCCCCCGGGGACAGGCAGTACTTC.

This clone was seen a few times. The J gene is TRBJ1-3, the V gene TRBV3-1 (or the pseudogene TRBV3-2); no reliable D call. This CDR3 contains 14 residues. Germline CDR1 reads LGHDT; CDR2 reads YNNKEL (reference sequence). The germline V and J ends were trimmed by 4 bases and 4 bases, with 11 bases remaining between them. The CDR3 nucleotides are TGTGCCAGCAGCCCCCGCAGCCACGGAAACACCATATATTTT. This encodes CASSPRSHGNTIYF.

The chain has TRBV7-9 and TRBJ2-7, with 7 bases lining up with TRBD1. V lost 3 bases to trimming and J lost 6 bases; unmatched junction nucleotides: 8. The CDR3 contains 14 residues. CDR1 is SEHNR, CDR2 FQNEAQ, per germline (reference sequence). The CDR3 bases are TGTGCCAGCAGCTTGAGGGGGCTTTTCAGCGAGCAGTACTTC. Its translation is CASSLRGLFSEQYF.

CDR3 in amino acids: CASTLGTKETQYF. CDR3 sequence (DNA): TGCGCCAGCACCCTGGGGACAAAAGAGACCCAGTACTTC. The genes are TRBV5-1 and TRBJ2-5, with TRBD1 as a possible D gene (6 bases). Trimming removed 6 bases at V and 3 bases at J, with 12 bases between. The CDR3 totals 13 residues. Germline values: CDR1 SGHRS, CDR2 YFSETQ.

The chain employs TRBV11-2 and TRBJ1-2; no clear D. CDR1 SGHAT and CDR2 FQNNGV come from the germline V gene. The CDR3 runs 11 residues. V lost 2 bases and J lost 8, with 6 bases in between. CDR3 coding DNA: TGTGCCAGCAGCTTAATGGGGGGCTACACCTTC. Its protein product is CASSLMGGYTF.